This entry is about one T cell receptor (beta chain). Via MiXCR, TCRdb re-called the reads, giving one row per CDR3 protein. This table has about 400,000 distinct CDR3 sequences, around 18% appearing once. This entry comes from a study of T cell repertoires in cytomegalovirus infection. The CDR3 totals 14 residues. V lost 5 bases and J lost 3; bases outside the gene matches: 7. Germline V gene lookup returns CDR1 SGHAT and CDR2 FQNNGV. This receptor was identified in a human donor in good health (CMV status not recorded). Some clones in this sample may be carry-over from other donors' samples. This chain links TRBV11-2 with TRBJ2-7; 7 positions agree with TRBD2. Sequenced sample: PBMCs. This chain's CDR3 is CASSDLADHYEQYF. The CDR3 coding sequence is TGTGCCAGCAGCGACCTAGCGGACCACTACGAGCAGTACTTC.